This TCR beta chain was obtained from a study of blood T cell repertoires in COVID-19. This clone was counted a single time. Per the authors' pipeline: Reference gene primer amplification in the assay estimated nucleated cell counts. Produced via immunoSEQ multiplex PCR; TCRdb's table is partial and in-frame only. That table supplies the V and J calls and clone size; D and trimming were determined from the DNA. This sample has 110,000 to 150,000 clones; approximately 78% occur once, and the top ten carry roughly 3.9%. Per germline, CDR1 SGHTA and CDR2 FQGNSA. Trimming pared 1 base from V and 7 bases from J, leaving 17 bases between. The CDR3 contains 17 residues.

This TCR was sampled from a woman over 75 with acute or convalescent COVID-19. The rearrangement links TRBV7-2 to TRBJ1-6; the D is unclear. Sequencing used peripheral blood. The CDR3 coding sequence is TGTGCCAGCAGCTTAGAATTTCGGGGTAGTCCGAATTCACCCCTCCACTTT. This gives the protein CASSLEFRGSPNSPLHF.